This TCR beta chain was documented in a study of shared clonotypes between healthy human individuals. Per sorted-subset replicate PCR, input was around 200 ng DNA, representing 30,000 to 35,000 T cell genomes. Produced via immunoSEQ multiplex PCR; TCRdb's table is partial and in-frame only. Seen here are roughly 2.6 million clones, over 85% observed once, and the top ten hold around 0.14%. Details on this clone: The antigen is undetermined.

Study results and limitations: Researchers sampled only blood; tissue repertoires likely differ. Memory subsets had estimated richness that was generally smaller than that of naive subsets. Even with large depth, rarefaction showed that sorted-subset sequencing was incomplete.

J gave up 4 bases and V 6 bases, and 10 bases lay outside the gene matches. CDR3 length: 16 residues. CDR1 and CDR2 from the germline V gene are MDHEN and SYDVKM. The TCR sequence derives from a man between 18 and 35 years old in good health. The rearrangement joins TRBV28 to TRBJ2-2; 8 bases map to TRBD1. Input material: naive CD4+ T cells sorted from blood. The subset here: CD45RA+ positively selected. The CDR3 spells CASRPSGTGFTGELFF. The CDR3 bases are TGTGCCAGCAGGCCATCCGGGACAGGCTTCACCGGGGAGCTGTTTTTT. The full variable domain, in which reference TRBV28 and TRBJ2-2 provide the parts outside the CDR3, is DVKVTQSSRYLVKRTGEKVFLECVQDMDHENMFWYRQDPGLGLRLIYFSYDVKMKEKGDIPEGYSVSREKKERFSLILESASTNQTSMYLCASRPSGTGFTGELFFGEGSRLTVL.